These 2 T cell receptor beta chains share one sample of origin, sequenced in a study of OX40 agonist ivuxolimab in advanced cancers. To prepare the library, the immunoSEQ multiplex PCR assay was applied. Here the immuneACCESS table is served through TCRdb, limited to in-frame sequences with V and J called. Missing clones are a known gap in these copies; in checked studies unresolved V genes cover under half, and the rest lacks a known reason. The sample table contains tens of thousands of clones; only one count was recorded for approximately 92% of them. Together, the top ten hold 0.32% of the sample. Source: CD4+ or CD8+ T cells sorted from blood, taken in a trial of the OX40 agonist ivuxolimab. The receptors originated from an adult with an advanced solid tumor such as melanoma, head and neck, liver or kidney cancer.

This rearrangement joins TRBV19 to TRBJ1-5; D is undetermined. In germline, CDR1 is LNHDA, CDR2 SQIVND (reference sequence). Trimming removed 6 bases at V and 4 bases at J, with 16 bases between. The length of the CDR3 is 15 residues. CDR3 amino acids: CASRRSWTDNQPQHF. CDR3 in DNA: TGTGCCAGTAGAAGATCCTGGACGGATAATCAGCCCCAGCATTTT.

This sequence joins TRBV23-1 and TRBJ2-5; 9 bases line up with TRBD1. TRBV23-1 counts as an open reading frame of uncertain function. V was clipped by 2 bases and J by 5 bases; unmatched bases: 15. The CDR3 runs to 18 residues. This chain's CDR3 is CASSQLFPDRGSGETQYF. The CDR3 region has the DNA TGCGCCAGCAGTCAACTTTTCCCCGACAGGGGGTCAGGGGAGACCCAGTACTTC.